This TCR beta chain emerged from a study of blood T cell repertoires in COVID-19. In Seattle, patients joined the study during active infection and were tracked longitudinally. The CDR3 runs 11 residues. Germline CDR1 reads DFQATT; CDR2 reads SNEGSKA (reference sequence). V lost 3 bases to trimming and J lost 14 bases, with 11 bases between them. As handled by the study authors: Reference gene primer amplification gave estimated nucleated cell counts. Clones were sequenced by immunoSEQ multiplex PCR, and TCRdb holds only the in-frame ones, with some missing. V, J and clone size were drawn from that table, and D and trimming were deduced from the DNA. The sample lists tens of thousands of clones, roughly four fifths occurring once.

This chain links TRBV20-1 with TRBJ1-6; D gene ambiguous. The receptor was isolated from a man aged 55 to 70 with COVID-19, enrolled during active disease. Sequenced sample: peripheral blood. DNA of the CDR3: TGCAGTGCTAGCGTAGGGAGAGCCCTCCACTTT. It is translated as CSASVGRALHF.